The 10 T cell receptor beta chains given below trace back to one sample, sequenced in a study of blood T cell repertoires in COVID-19. Some clones are missing from TCRdb's copy, which holds only in-frame ones; the method was immunoSEQ multiplex PCR. The repertoire includes about 170,000 clones, about 74% of them detected once, and less than 3% sits in the top ten. Sequencing was done on a sample of peripheral blood. The receptor set was obtained from a woman of 80 years or more with acute or convalescent COVID-19.

The rearrangement links TRBV4-1 to TRBJ1-4, with D possibly matching TRBD1 (6 bases). CDR3 length equals 14 residues. Germline V lookup: CDR1 MGHRA, CDR2 YSYEKL. V was clipped by 7 bases and J by 7 bases, with 16 bases between them. The CDR3 DNA sequence: TGCGCCAGCAAACCCGGGGGGGCAGGTGAAAAACTGTTTTTT. It is translated as CASKPGGAGEKLFF.

This clone was counted a single time. The chain has TRBV10-3 and TRBJ1-2, with D perhaps matching TRBD1 (5 bases). Per the germline V gene, CDR1 is ENHRY and CDR2 is SYGVKD. Trimming removed 2 bases from V and 4 bases from J, with 14 bases in between. The CDR3 extends over 15 amino acids. Here the CDR3 reads CAISEGAATIYGYTF. The CDR3, as DNA: TGTGCCATCAGTGAGGGGGCAGCTACCATCTATGGCTACACCTTC.

V is TRBV19 and J is TRBJ1-2; TRBD1 is a possible D gene (6 bases). The V gene's germline CDR1 is LNHDA and CDR2 SQIVND (reference sequence). The CDR3 spans 13 residues. Trimming left V 4 bases short and J 2 bases short, with 8 bases between. The CDR3 DNA sequence: TGTGCCAGTAGTAAAGGGACAAACTATGGCTACACCTTC. Residues: CASSKGTNYGYTF.

This clone occurred once. The rearrangement joins TRBV5-1 to TRBJ2-5; D perhaps matches TRBD2 (6 bases). Germline CDR1 and CDR2: SGHRS and YFSETQ. There are 14 residues in the CDR3. V was shortened by 4 bases and J by 5 bases, with 15 bases between the two germline ends. In DNA form, the CDR3 reads TGCGCCAGCAGCATAGCGGAGGGGCGGGAGACCCAGTACTTC. It is translated as CASSIAEGRETQYF.

This clone has just a few counts. The rearrangement uses TRBV7-8 and TRBJ1-2; 7 bases agree with TRBD1. The CDR3 runs 14 residues. Germline assignment: CDR1 SGHVS and CDR2 FQNEAQ. V lost 5 bases to trimming and J lost 2 bases; unmatched junction nucleotides: 5. CDR3 region: CASSPGQDNYGYTF. Written as DNA, the CDR3 is TGTGCCAGCAGCCCCGGACAGGACAACTATGGCTACACCTTC.

The rearrangement links TRBV9 to TRBJ2-1; 7 bases agree with TRBD2. Germline V gives CDR1 SGDLS, CDR2 YYNGEE. The V and J ends lost 4 bases and 10 bases, in that order; junction bases with no gene match: 17. The length of the CDR3 is 16 residues. The CDR3 DNA follows: TGTGCCAGCAGCAAATCCGGGACTACCAATTGGGGGGAGCAGTTCTTC. Its translation: CASSKSGTTNWGEQFF.

The rearrangement uses TRBV19 and TRBJ2-2; D ambiguous. There are 14 residues in the CDR3. V gave up 3 bases and J gave up 4 bases, with 9 bases separating them. Germline V gene lookup returns CDR1 LNHDA and CDR2 SQIVND (reference sequence). CDR3 protein: CASSIDGGTGELFF. CDR3 coding DNA: TGTGCCAGTAGTATCGACGGCGGCACCGGGGAGCTGTTTTTT.

This chain uses TRBV15 with TRBJ1-1, with TRBD1 as a possible D gene (5 bases). Trimming shortened V by 5 bases and J by 3 bases, and 13 bases separated the two germline ends. Per the germline V gene, CDR1 is LNHNV and CDR2 is YYDKDF (reference sequence). This CDR3 comprises 14 residues. CDR3: CATSGRVGYTEAFF. DNA for the CDR3: TGTGCCACCAGCGGCAGGGTAGGGTACACTGAAGCTTTCTTT.

The chain couples TRBV27 to TRBJ1-5; maybe TRBD1 (6 bases). From germline, CDR1 is MNHEY and CDR2 SMNVEV (reference sequence). Deletions cut 4 bases from V and 2 bases from J, with 12 bases between. The CDR3 covers 15 residues. The CDR3 spells CASSYNRVGNQPQHF. The CDR3 region has the DNA TGTGCCAGCAGTTATAACAGGGTTGGCAATCAGCCCCAGCATTTT.

V usage is TRBV4-2 and J usage is TRBJ2-7, with TRBD2 matching 15 bases. The germline V gene has CDR1 LGHNA and CDR2 YNFKEQ. The V segment lost 1 base and the J segment 7 bases; nucleotides outside the gene matches: 5. The CDR3 is 16 amino acids. CDR3 residues: CASSQVLGLAGGEQYF. The CDR3 DNA is TGTGCCAGCAGCCAAGTGTTGGGACTAGCGGGGGGTGAGCAGTACTTC.